Listed below are T cell receptor beta chains from one sample, sequenced in a study of blood T cell repertoires in COVID-19. Measured with immunoSEQ multiplex PCR; TCRdb has only the in-frame clones, and not every one. The sample consists of 450,000 to 500,000 clones, 80% to 90% of them appearing once. The specimen was peripheral blood. These receptors were collected from a human donor in a cohort sampled during active COVID-19. The CDR3 runs from the conserved cysteine through the conserved F or W. Each record gives: V gene, CDR3 protein.

v_call: TRBV4-3
cdr3_aa: CASSQLVLAGGPGTDTQYF

v_call: TRBV23-1
cdr3_aa: CASSQSGHLAGGPRVTDTQYF

v_call: TRBV27
cdr3_aa: CASIPSRTGGFRYTEAFF

v_call: TRBV12-5
cdr3_aa: CASGLVVGGRIGDTQYF

v_call: TRBV5-5
cdr3_aa: CASSFSFRGGSYNEQFF

v_call: TRBV29-1
cdr3_aa: CSTRRTGNTEAFF

v_call: TRBV2
cdr3_aa: CASSVGARFYEQFF

v_call: TRBV7-9
cdr3_aa: CASSLRPLWEVKDTQYF

v_call: TRBV6-5
cdr3_aa: CASSPRTVNYGYTF

v_call: TRBV12-3/TRBV12-4
cdr3_aa: CASSLRNYGYTF

v_call: TRBV7-9
cdr3_aa: CASSLTGGPGYTF

v_call: TRBV30
cdr3_aa: CAWSVKGGETQYF